This T cell receptor beta chain was recovered during a study of blood T cell repertoires in COVID-19. The germline V gene has CDR1 LNHDA and CDR2 SQIVND (reference sequence). The CDR3 sequence is 14 residues long. V shed 5 bases, J shed 8 bases, and the junction held 6 bases outside the gene matches. Generated by immunoSEQ multiplex PCR, the TCRdb table keeps only in-frame clones and is missing some. This table holds roughly 96,000 clones, more than 75% found once. Sequencing was performed on peripheral blood. The chain joins TRBV19 to TRBJ2-3; 11 nucleotides agree with TRBD1. The clonotype comes from an older man with acute or convalescent COVID-19. CDR3 in DNA: TGTGCCAGTAGTTGGGACAGGGGGACTGGTACGCAGTATTTT. This translates into CASSWDRGTGTQYF.